Listed here are 21 T cell receptor beta chains from one sample, sequenced in a study of shared clonotypes between healthy human individuals. Here immunoSEQ multiplex PCR was the method, and the copy in TCRdb shows in-frame clones only, minus some. Of over a million clones listed, approximately 80% are singletons. Sequenced input: memory CD4+ T cells from PBMCs. Described subset: CD45RA-negative fraction. The origin of the receptors is a young man in good health. Some clones in this sample may be carry-over from other donors' samples.

V gene TRBV30 combines with J gene TRBJ2-1; D not resolved. This CDR3 spans 12 amino acids. Trimming cost V 3 bases and J 3 bases, with 6 bases left between them. The germline gives CDR1 GTSNPN, CDR2 SVGIG (reference sequence). The CDR3 region is CAWSIGYNEQFF. CDR3 DNA sequence: TGTGCCTGGAGCATCGGCTACAATGAGCAGTTCTTC.

V usage is TRBV21-1 and J usage is TRBJ2-1; the table calls TRBD2, which could not be checked here. TRBV21-1 is classified as a pseudogene. This CDR3 is built from 16 residues. The CDR3 coding sequence is TGTGCCAGCAGCAAAGTAGGCAGCGGGAGAGCAAATGAGCAGTTCTTC. Translation gives CASSKVGSGRANEQFF.

About this clone: The same CDR3 also results from other DNA sequences found in this sample. The chain joins TRBV6-1 to TRBJ2-5; the D gene could be TRBD1 or TRBD2 (7 bases each). V lost 4 bases and J 5 bases, leaving 11 bases between the germline ends. Germline CDR1 MNHNS, CDR2 SASEGT. The CDR3 consists of 13 residues. CDR3 sequence reads: CASSGQGGETQYF. CDR3 nucleotides: TGTGCCAGCAGTGGACAGGGAGGGGAGACCCAGTACTTC.

The chain joins TRBV9 to TRBJ1-1; a possible D gene is TRBD1 (5 bases). Germline V CDR1 and CDR2: SGDLS, YYNGEE. V shed 2 bases and J shed 4 bases, with 9 bases lying between them. This CDR3 region has 13 residues. CDR3 in amino acids: CASSVQGSTEAFF. The CDR3, as DNA: TGTGCCAGCAGCGTCCAGGGTAGCACTGAAGCTTTCTTT.

This clone was recorded a few times. This sequence joins TRBV21-1 and TRBJ2-5. The J call may not be correct, given that the DNA end is closer to TRBJ2-7. TRBV21-1 is assigned pseudogene status. The CDR3 spans 13 residues. This chain's CDR3 is CASTVQPMPEQYF. The CDR3 DNA follows: TGTGCCAGCACGGTCCAGCCCATGCCCGAGCAGTACTTC.

The rearrangement uses TRBV6-5 and TRBJ2-7, with D perhaps TRBD2 (6 bases). Per the germline V gene, CDR1 is MNHEY and CDR2 is SVGAGI. Trimming took off 2 bases at V and 3 bases at J, with 8 bases between the two ends. The CDR3 consists of 13 residues. The CDR3 region has the DNA TGTGCCAGCAGTTACGCGGGGCTCTACGAGCAGTACTTC. This encodes CASSYAGLYEQYF.

Notes on this clone: A read error likely explains this, since a far larger clone differs by one base. This chain joins TRBV30 and TRBJ2-5; possibly TRBD1 for D (6 bases). The V gene's germline CDR1 is GTSNPN and CDR2 SVGIG (reference sequence). The CDR3 extends over 15 amino acids. Trimming cost V 2 bases and J 1 base, with 14 bases left between them. The DNA of the CDR3 is TGTGCCTGGAGTACCCGCAGGGGCCCCCAAGAGACCCAGTACTTC. This codes for CAWSTRRGPQETQYF.

The CDR3 DNA is TGTGCCACCCTAGAGCGGGGGGTTGGTAGTGAGCAGTTCTTC. Amino acids: CATLERGVGSEQFF. The rearrangement links TRBV10-3 to TRBJ2-1; 9 bases are shared with TRBD2. Per the germline V gene, CDR1 is ENHRY and CDR2 is SYGVKD. The CDR3 sequence is 14 residues long. V lost 10 bases to trimming and J lost 9 bases; unmatched junction nucleotides: 13.

The chain links TRBV28 to TRBJ2-5; 7 nucleotides line up with TRBD1. Per germline, CDR1 MDHEN and CDR2 SYDVKM. With 2 bases clipped from V and 3 bases from J, the junction kept 9 bases outside the gene matches. This CDR3 has 16 residues. The CDR3 protein is CASSLLGGKGKETQYF. CDR3 sequence (DNA): TGTGCCAGCAGTTTACTAGGGGGCAAGGGGAAAGAGACCCAGTACTTC.

This clone was recorded many times. CDR3 in amino acids: CASSLFGREGTDTQYF. In DNA form, the CDR3 reads TGCGCCAGCAGCTTGTTCGGGCGGGAAGGCACAGATACGCAGTATTTT. The chain links TRBV5-1 to TRBJ2-3; a weak D match, TRBD2 (6 bases). V was cut by 1 base and J by 1 base, with 13 bases left in between. Germline V gene data show CDR1 as SGHRS and CDR2 as YFSETQ. The CDR3 has 16 amino acids.

The rearrangement joins TRBV7-8 to TRBJ1-5; D remains ambiguous. The CDR3 spans 14 residues. V was trimmed by 3 bases and J by 4 bases, leaving 10 bases between them. Germline CDR1 SGHVS, CDR2 FQNEAQ. The chain's CDR3 is CASSFEGGNQPQHF. The CDR3 coding sequence is TGTGCCAGCAGCTTCGAGGGAGGTAATCAGCCCCAGCATTTT.

The CDR3: CASTEAGTRNEKLFF. The DNA for the CDR3 is TGTGCCAGCACCGAAGCCGGGACACGGAATGAAAAACTGTTTTTT. The V call is TRBV28, the J call TRBJ1-4; TRBD1 might be the D (6 bases). Germline assignment: CDR1 MDHEN and CDR2 SYDVKM. CDR3 size: 15 residues. Trimming cost V 7 bases and J 5 bases, with 17 bases left between them.

This clone showed up just a few times. This chain joins TRBV29-1 and TRBJ1-4; D uncertain. Germline assignment: CDR1 SQVTM and CDR2 ANQGSEA. V lost 7 bases, J lost 4 bases, and 13 bases lay in between. The CDR3 extends over 13 amino acids. DNA of the CDR3: TGCAGCGGGAAGACATTCCTTAATGAAAAACTGTTTTTT. It codes for CSGKTFLNEKLFF.

The chain carries TRBV10-1 and TRBJ2-2, with D perhaps matching TRBD1 or TRBD2 (5 bases each). With 2 bases removed from V and 6 bases from J, the gap between germline ends came to 7 bases. Per germline, CDR1 WNHNN and CDR2 SYGVQD (reference sequence). The CDR3 sequence is 13 residues long. The CDR3 DNA reads TGCGCCAGCAGTGAGCTGGGGGCCGGGGAGCTGTTTTTT. Protein sequence: CASSELGAGELFF.

This clone was seen ten or more times. This CDR3 is CASSQVGGTNSGANVLTF. CDR3 nucleotide sequence: TGTGCCAGCAGCCAAGTAGGGGGAACTAACTCTGGGGCCAACGTCCTGACTTTC. The J gene is TRBJ2-6, the V gene TRBV4-2, with D possibly being TRBD1 (6 bases). Germline V gene data show CDR1 as LGHNA and CDR2 as YNFKEQ. The CDR3 runs 18 residues. Trimming removed 1 base from V and 0 bases from J, with 13 bases in between.

The DNA of the CDR3 is TGTGCCAGCAGCACTCGGACAGGGCCCTACAATGAGCAGTTCTTC. This translates into CASSTRTGPYNEQFF. The rearrangement joins TRBV13 to TRBJ2-1; TRBD1 agrees at 8 bases. The CDR3 contains 15 residues. J lost 2 bases, V lost 5 bases, and 5 bases had no gene match. Germline V lookup: CDR1 PRHDT, CDR2 FYEKMQ (reference sequence).

As regards this clone: A single base is all that separates this from a far larger clone, so a read error is likely. The rearrangement uses TRBV25-1 and TRBJ2-7, with TRBD1 matching over 8 bases. The CDR3 runs 14 residues. Trimming at V came to 5 bases and at J to 4 bases, leaving 7 bases not matched to a gene. Germline V gene data show CDR1 as MGHDK and CDR2 as SYGVNS. The CDR3 loop is CASSRGTGLYEQYF. The CDR3 DNA follows: TGTGCCAGCAGTAGAGGGACAGGCCTTTACGAGCAGTACTTC.

Note on this clone: A far larger clone is only one base removed, so a read error is likely. The same CDR3 arises from other DNA sequences in this sample as well. This rearrangement joins TRBV4-2 to TRBJ1-5; D gene ambiguous. Germline loops: CDR1 LGHNA, CDR2 YNFKEQ. The CDR3 extends over 12 amino acids. The CDR3 region has the DNA TGTGCCGGCAGCCAAGACGGTCAGCCCCAGCATTTT. Translating gives CAGSQDGQPQHF.

The chain links TRBV5-4 to TRBJ2-2, with 9 positions matching TRBD2. The CDR3 covers 16 residues. Trimming removed 2 bases from V and 5 bases from J; junction bases left unmatched: 7. Germline V gene data show CDR1 as SGHNT and CDR2 as YYREEE (reference sequence). The CDR3 loop is CASSFGGRAGTGELFF. In DNA, the CDR3 is TGTGCCAGCAGCTTCGGCGGGAGGGCCGGGACCGGGGAGCTGTTTTTT.

This clone was seen many times. This chain connects TRBV10-1 to TRBJ2-3; D may be TRBD1 (6 bases). The CDR3 runs to 13 residues. The germline V gene encodes CDR1 WNHNN and CDR2 SYGVQD (reference sequence). Trimming removed 6 bases from V and 0 bases from J, with 7 bases in between. The CDR3 nucleotides are TGCGCCAGCAGGGACAGTAGCACAGATACGCAGTATTTT. Its translation is CASRDSSTDTQYF.

This chain connects TRBV25-1 to TRBJ2-3, with 9 bases aligning to TRBD1. The CDR3 has 15 residues. The germline V gene encodes CDR1 MGHDK and CDR2 SYGVNS. The V gene end was trimmed by 3 bases and the J gene end by 1 base; junction bases not matched to a gene: 2. CDR3 residues: CASSDRQGGTDTQYF. The DNA of the CDR3 is TGTGCCAGCAGTGATAGACAGGGGGGCACAGATACGCAGTATTTT.